This TCR beta chain appears in the sequencing data of a study of T cell clonotyping in hematopoietic cell transplantation. Study results and limitations: CD4 and CD8 repertoire contributions could not be separated without sorting.

V was pared by 5 bases and J by 1 base, with 9 bases between. The CDR3 totals 14 residues. Germline-derived CDR1 and CDR2 are MGHRA and YSYEKL. Only in-frame clones appear in the TCRdb table, and some are missing; sequencing was by immunoSEQ multiplex PCR. The sample contains nearly 9,500 clones, nearly 98% of which appear only once. For this clone: Its antigen is unknown.

This receptor was identified in a male patient between 55 and 70 years old who had an allogeneic stem cell transplant from a related donor, so the T cells may come from the graft donor. Some clones in this sample may be carry-over from other donors' samples. The chain uses TRBV4-1 and TRBJ2-1, with D maybe TRBD1 (6 bases). Sequencing was performed on peripheral blood mononuclear cells, taken 100 days after allogeneic stem cell transplant. CDR3 in amino acids: CASSIGQSYNEQFF. As DNA, the CDR3 is TGCGCCAGCAGCATCGGACAGTCCTACAATGAGCAGTTCTTC.